One and the same sample provided the 10 T cell receptor beta chains below, sequenced in a study of blood T cell repertoires in COVID-19. Sequencing was performed with immunoSEQ multiplex PCR; in TCRdb, only in-frame clones are kept and a portion is missing. The sample contains hundreds of thousands of clones, approximately 78% of which appear only once. The sample consisted of peripheral blood. These receptors all come from a woman between 55 and 75 years old with active or convalescent COVID-19.

The chain links TRBV5-1 to TRBJ1-2; a possible D gene is TRBD1 (6 bases). Trimming pared 5 bases from V and 5 bases from J, leaving 19 bases between. Per germline, CDR1 SGHRS and CDR2 YFSETQ. This CDR3 spans 15 amino acids. The CDR3 reads CASSYATTGGYGYTF. In DNA form, the CDR3 reads TGCGCCAGCAGTTATGCAACGACAGGCGGGTATGGCTACACCTTC.

CDR3 DNA: TGCGCCAGCAGCTTGGGTAGGGGTGAAGAGACCCAGTACTTC. Amino acid sequence: CASSLGRGEETQYF. This chain links TRBV5-1 with TRBJ2-5; the D gene is possibly TRBD1 (5 bases). The V end lost 0 bases, the J end lost 3 bases, and 9 bases lay between the germline ends. This CDR3 comprises 14 residues. Germline CDR1 SGHRS, CDR2 YFSETQ.

The V call is TRBV6-6, the J call TRBJ1-5; TRBD1 aligns across 7 bases. Unmatched junction bases numbered 5, after V lost 6 bases and J lost 12 bases. The CDR3 covers 11 residues. CDR1 is MNHNY and CDR2 is SVGAGI in the germline V gene (reference sequence). CDR3 in amino acids: CASRQGGRQHF. The CDR3, as DNA: TGTGCCAGCAGGCAGGGGGGACGCCAGCATTTT.

The V gene is TRBV6-2 or TRBV6-3, the J gene TRBJ2-2; TRBD1 might be the D (6 bases). This CDR3 is built from 15 residues. Germline V gene data show CDR1 as MNHEY and CDR2 as SVGEGT. V shed 4 bases and J shed 0 bases, with 9 bases lying between them. The CDR3 sequence: CASSLQGTNTGELFF. In DNA form, the CDR3 reads TGTGCCAGCAGTTTACAGGGAACGAACACCGGGGAGCTGTTTTTT.

V usage is TRBV7-3 and J usage is TRBJ2-1; a weak D match, TRBD1 (8 bases). CDR1 SGHTA and CDR2 FQGTGA come from the germline V gene. The length of the CDR3 is 18 residues. Between the trimmed V and J ends, which lost 2 bases and 4 bases, there was a span of 21 bases. The CDR3 nucleotides are TGTGCCAGCAGCTTAGGGGCAGGGGGCGCGGGGGCTTACAATGAGCAGTTCTTC. It codes for CASSLGAGGAGAYNEQFF.

The chain recombines TRBV7-3 with TRBJ1-1; tentatively, D is TRBD1 (5 bases). V was trimmed by 4 bases and J by 1 base, leaving 16 bases between them. The CDR3 is 16 residues long. Germline values: CDR1 SGHTA, CDR2 FQGTGA. The CDR3: CASSSTFVGGNTEAFF. The CDR3 DNA sequence: TGTGCCAGCAGCTCGACCTTTGTGGGGGGGAACACTGAAGCTTTCTTT.

This clone was seen a handful of times. J is TRBJ2-5 and V is TRBV15; TRBD2 is a possible D gene (7 bases). CDR1 and CDR2 from the germline V gene are LNHNV and YYDKDF (reference sequence). Trimming removed 3 bases at V and 1 base at J, with 9 bases between. The CDR3 length is 14 residues. CDR3 bases: TGTGCCACCAGCAGGGGGGGGGCCCAAGAGACCCAGTACTTC. As protein: CATSRGGAQETQYF.

The table lists this clone with a count of one. The chain joins TRBV15 to TRBJ1-5; the D gene is possibly TRBD1 (5 bases). CDR1 is LNHNV, CDR2 YYDKDF, per germline (reference sequence). V lost 8 bases and J 6 bases, leaving 14 bases between the germline ends. The CDR3 consists of 13 residues. The CDR3 coding sequence is TGTGCCACCGCGTGGGGCGGGAGTCAGCCCCAGCATTTT. Residues: CATAWGGSQPQHF.

The rearrangement uses TRBV5-4 and TRBJ2-1, with D tentatively TRBD1 (5 bases). Germline assignment: CDR1 SGHNT and CDR2 YYREEE (reference sequence). The CDR3 spans 15 residues. Trimming removed 5 bases at V and 2 bases at J, with 14 bases between. The CDR3 spells CASSGGGATYNEQFF. CDR3 bases: TGTGCCAGCAGTGGTGGTGGGGCCACCTACAATGAGCAGTTCTTC.

The chain joins TRBV10-3 to TRBJ1-2; 8 bases align to TRBD1. Germline CDR1 and CDR2: ENHRY and SYGVKD. There are 15 residues in the CDR3. The ends lost 2 bases at V and 8 bases at J; junction bases unmatched: 10. CDR3 region: CAISERGRTGRGYTF. The DNA of the CDR3 is TGTGCCATCAGTGAGAGGGGGAGGACAGGGCGAGGCTACACCTTC.